This T cell receptor (beta chain) originates from a study of shared clonotypes between healthy human individuals. Study at large: Participating donors consisted of a couple of women and a few men aged 18 to 49. Each donor's CD8 memory used one plate, CD8 naive two, each CD4 subset three. Study findings and constraints: Donor clonotype sharing was expected to depend on sequencing depth.

CDR3 length: 14 residues. Per germline, CDR1 SGHRS and CDR2 YFSETQ. The V end was cut by 7 bases, the J end by 1 base, with 12 bases between. In regard to this clone: Its antigen is not identified.

Investigators spread the genomic DNA of each subset evenly over several immunoSEQ plates. The protocol was immunoSEQ multiplex PCR, while the TCRdb copy is restricted to in-frame clones and leaves out a portion. The sample consists of a few million clones, about 92% of them appearing once. V is TRBV5-1 and J is TRBJ2-1, with D maybe TRBD1 (6 bases). The sequence was obtained from a man younger than 30 in good health. The material sequenced was naive CD4+ T cells sorted from blood. Subset defined: CD45RA+ positively selected. The CDR3 here is CASLDRPSYNEQFF. For the CDR3, the DNA is TGCGCCAGCCTTGACAGGCCGTCCTACAATGAGCAGTTCTTC. The entire variable domain, with the rest obtained from reference TRBV5-1 and TRBJ2-1, is as follows: KAGVTQTPRYLIKTRGQQVTLSCSPISGHRSVSWYQQTPGQGLQFLFEYFSETQRNKGNFPGRFSGRQFSNSRSEMNVSTLELGDSALYLCASLDRPSYNEQFFGPGTRLTVL.